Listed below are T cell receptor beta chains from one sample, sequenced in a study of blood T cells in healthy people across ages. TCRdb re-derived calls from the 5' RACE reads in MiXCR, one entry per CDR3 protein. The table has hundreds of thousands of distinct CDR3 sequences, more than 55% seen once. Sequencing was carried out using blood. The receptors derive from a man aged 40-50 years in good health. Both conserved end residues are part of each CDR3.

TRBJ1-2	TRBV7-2	CASSLAEQGSGYTF
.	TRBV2	CASSWEETQYF
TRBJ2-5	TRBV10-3	CAISGGQGGETQYF
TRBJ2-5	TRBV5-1	CASNLFRDREETQYF
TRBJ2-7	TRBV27	CASSSGAGPFYEQYF
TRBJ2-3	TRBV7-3	CASSLTGRGPDGTDTQYF
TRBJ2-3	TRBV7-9	CASSQTVDTQYF
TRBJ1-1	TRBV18	CASSQPGQGATEAFF
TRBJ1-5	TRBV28	CASSLAQGRSNQPQHF
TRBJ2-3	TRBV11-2	CASSFRLDTDTQYF
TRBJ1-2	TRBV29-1	CSVRQHPNYGYTF